This T cell receptor beta chain is drawn from a study of identical twins. Study-level findings and limits: The study found that models underestimated out-of-frame TCR alpha sharing in monozygotic twins.

J lost 6 bases, V lost 1 base, and 8 bases had no gene match. The CDR3 has 17 amino acids. From germline, CDR1 is KGHSH and CDR2 LQKENI. Each CDR3 protein is one row after TCRdb ran MiXCR on the 5' RACE reads. The sample includes about 200,000 distinct CDR3 sequences, approximately 15% of them seen just once. This clonotype showed up just a few times. Its specificity is unknown. These data were likewise used in another study, on T cells expressing NK-cell markers. From that report: The sequencing cohort of eight donors included seven HCMV-seropositive individuals and one seronegative individual. The CD3+CD56-NKG2C+ fraction of a few donors was likewise dominated by these clonotypes.

This sequence originates from a woman aged 18-29 years in good health. Sequencing used CD8+ T cells sorted from blood. This sequence joins TRBV18 and TRBJ2-2; 10 bases are shared with TRBD1. CDR3 amino acids: CASSPQGQGENAGELFF. Written as DNA, the CDR3 is TGTGCCAGCTCACCACAAGGACAGGGGGAAAACGCCGGGGAGCTGTTTTTT.